These 21 T cell receptor beta chains came from one sample sequenced in a study of immunodeficiency. TCRdb's table, derived via immunoSEQ multiplex PCR, lists solely in-frame clones and lacks some. This table holds 1,500 or so clones, more than 85% found once. Sample: CD8+ T cells from blood. These receptors were obtained from a human donor in good health.

The rearrangement uses TRBV7-9 and TRBJ1-1; 8 bases are shared with TRBD1. Trimming took 5 bases from V and 2 from J; bases not matched to a gene: 4. Germline V gene sequence: CDR1 SEHNR, CDR2 FQNEAQ (reference sequence). CDR3 length: 14 residues. The CDR3 spells CASSTGGGNTEAFF. DNA of the CDR3: TGTGCCAGCAGCACAGGGGGGGGTAACACTGAAGCTTTCTTT.

This clone was seen once. This chain uses TRBV13 with TRBJ1-2; D is unclear. Germline V gene data show CDR1 as PRHDT and CDR2 as FYEKMQ (reference sequence). V gave up 1 base and J gave up 8 bases, with 14 bases separating them. This CDR3 has 14 residues. The CDR3, as DNA: TGTGCCAGCAGCTTAGAGGTTAGGCCTAGGGGCTACACCTTC. Protein sequence: CASSLEVRPRGYTF. Supplemented by reference TRBV13 and TRBJ1-2, the full variable domain reads AAGVIQSPRHLIKEKRETATLKCYPIPRHDTVYWYQQGPGQDPQFLISFYEKMQSDKGSIPDRFSAQQFSDYHSELNMSSLELGDSALYFCASSLEVRPRGYTFGSGTRLTVV.

The chain couples TRBV10-1 to TRBJ2-7; TRBD1 agrees at 9 bases. This CDR3 is built from 15 residues. CDR1 WNHNN and CDR2 SYGVQD come from the germline V gene (reference sequence). The V gene end was trimmed by 6 bases and the J gene end by 4 bases; junction bases not matched to a gene: 10. This CDR3 is CASRFGQGTIYEQYF. For the CDR3, the DNA is TGCGCCAGCAGATTTGGACAGGGGACTATTTACGAGCAGTACTTC.

This chain joins TRBV2 and TRBJ1-5; 10 nucleotides line up with TRBD1. There are 15 residues in the CDR3. V shed 6 bases and J 1 base; nucleotides not matched to a gene: 3. Germline V lookup: CDR1 SNHLY, CDR2 FYNNEI. For the CDR3, the DNA is TGTGCCAGCAGCCGGGGACAGGGGAGCAATCAGCCCCAGCATTTT. Translated: CASSRGQGSNQPQHF.

V and J are TRBV9 and TRBJ2-2; D is unresolved. CDR3 length equals 13 residues. V gave up 4 bases and J gave up 2 bases, with 6 bases separating them. CDR1 and CDR2 from the germline V gene are SGDLS and YYNGEE. CDR3 bases: TGTGCCAGCAGCAACCAAAACACCGGGGAGCTGTTTTTT. It codes for CASSNQNTGELFF.

The gene calls are TRBV7-9 and TRBJ1-2; D is unclear. The CDR3 loop spans 14 amino acids. The V end was cut by 4 bases, the J end by 0 bases, with 9 bases between. Germline lookup yields CDR1 SEHNR and CDR2 FQNEAQ (reference sequence). CDR3 bases: TGTGCCAGCAGCTCCTTCCTCACTAACTATGGCTACACCTTC. Translating gives CASSSFLTNYGYTF.

The V call is TRBV5-1, the J call TRBJ1-1; D unresolved. This CDR3 is built from 15 residues. Germline loops: CDR1 SGHRS, CDR2 YFSETQ. V lost 0 bases, J lost 1 base, and 10 bases lay in between. The CDR3 DNA reads as TGCGCCAGCAGCTTGGAAAGGGAAAGGAACACTGAAGCTTTCTTT. Translated, it gives CASSLERERNTEAFF.

V is TRBV3-1 (or the pseudogene TRBV3-2) and J is TRBJ1-2; the D is unclear. There are 12 residues in the CDR3. V lost 0 bases to trimming and J lost 5 bases, with 4 bases between them. Germline V gives CDR1 LGHDT, CDR2 YNNKEL (reference sequence). CDR3: CASSQDSYGYTF. The CDR3 DNA follows: TGTGCCAGCAGCCAAGATAGTTATGGCTACACCTTC.

The chain employs TRBV4-1 and TRBJ2-7; TRBD1 might be the D (5 bases). V gave up 0 bases and J gave up 0 bases, with 27 bases separating them. The V gene's germline CDR1 is MGHRA and CDR2 YSYEKL. CDR3 length: 21 residues. CDR3 sequence: CASSQDTGSAGLPHLSYEQYF. The CDR3 DNA reads TGCGCCAGCAGCCAAGATACAGGATCGGCAGGCCTGCCGCACCTCTCCTACGAGCAGTACTTC.

The V and J genes are TRBV5-1 and TRBJ2-7; 8 bases are a match to TRBD1. Germline V gives CDR1 SGHRS, CDR2 YFSETQ. V shed 4 bases, J shed 3 bases, and the junction held 6 bases outside the gene matches. This CDR3 region has 14 residues. CDR3 residues: CASSLGQDNYEQYF. The CDR3 region has the DNA TGCGCCAGCAGCCTGGGACAGGACAACTACGAGCAGTACTTC.

J is TRBJ2-1 and V is TRBV2; the D gene is possibly TRBD1 (6 bases). The CDR3 is 17 amino acids. V lost 6 bases and J 3 bases, leaving 21 bases between the germline ends. CDR1 is SNHLY, CDR2 FYNNEI, per germline. CDR3 loop: CASRGTGTPPRYNEQFF. CDR3 DNA sequence: TGTGCCAGCAGAGGAACGGGGACACCTCCTCGCTACAATGAGCAGTTCTTC.

This clone showed up just a few times. The chain recombines TRBV27 with TRBJ1-5, with a weak D call TRBD1 (5 bases). This CDR3 spans 17 amino acids. The germline V gene encodes CDR1 MNHEY and CDR2 SMNVEV (reference sequence). V was cut by 3 bases and J by 6 bases, with 21 bases left in between. CDR3 bases: TGTGCCAGCAGTTTCTCCCCGGGACCGCGGCTGGGTCAGCCCCAGCATTTT. This sequence encodes CASSFSPGPRLGQPQHF.

The rearrangement uses TRBV10-1 and TRBJ2-3; 11 bases are a match to TRBD2. J was trimmed by 0 bases and V by 2 bases; bases with no gene match: 10. The CDR3 runs to 19 residues. Germline V CDR1 and CDR2: WNHNN, SYGVQD (reference sequence). CDR3 DNA sequence: TGCGCCAGCAGTGAGGGGATACTAGCGGGGGCCACTAGCACAGATACGCAGTATTTT. It specifies CASSEGILAGATSTDTQYF.

The rearrangement links TRBV5-1 to TRBJ2-7, with 11 bases fitting TRBD1. V was clipped by 4 bases and J by 2 bases; unmatched bases: 8. The germline V gene has CDR1 SGHRS and CDR2 YFSETQ. This CDR3 comprises 16 residues. The CDR3: CASSRTGTGGTYEQYF. The CDR3 DNA reads as TGCGCCAGCAGCAGAACCGGGACAGGGGGGACCTACGAGCAGTACTTC.

The rearrangement uses TRBV6-4 and TRBJ2-1; D might be TRBD2 (7 bases). The ends were cut back, 7 bases at V and 5 bases at J, with 18 bases in the middle. This CDR3 spans 15 amino acids. Per germline, CDR1 MRHNA and CDR2 SNTAGT. As DNA, the CDR3 is TGTGCCAGCAACCCGACCGGGGGGCCTGACAATGAGCAGTTCTTC. Amino acids: CASNPTGGPDNEQFF.

The chain's CDR3 is CATSDLGTSGGGLYNEQFF. The CDR3 DNA is TGTGCCACCAGTGATTTGGGGACTAGCGGGGGGGGACTATACAATGAGCAGTTCTTC. J is TRBJ2-1 and V is TRBV24-1; 16 bases align to TRBD2. Germline CDR1 is KGHDR and CDR2 is SFDVKD. The CDR3 has 19 residues. Trimming at V came to 0 bases and at J to 4 bases, leaving 5 bases not matched to a gene.

The V gene is TRBV3-1 (or the pseudogene TRBV3-2), the J gene TRBJ2-1; TRBD1 is a possible D gene (5 bases). CDR1 is LGHDT, CDR2 YNNKEL, per germline (reference sequence). The CDR3 extends over 12 amino acids. The germline V and J ends were trimmed by 5 bases and 3 bases, with 5 bases remaining between them. The CDR3 loop is CASSDSYNEQFF. The CDR3 nucleotides are TGTGCCAGCAGCGACAGCTACAATGAGCAGTTCTTC.

The V and J genes are TRBV6-5 and TRBJ2-7; TRBD2 matches at 7 bases. Germline CDR1 is MNHEY and CDR2 is SVGAGI. Losses at the gene ends were 6 bases for V and 1 base for J; bases not matched to a gene: 9. CDR3 length equals 15 residues. CDR3 coding DNA: TGTGCCAGCAGGACTCGGGGGGTAGGGTCCTACGAGCAGTACTTC. It translates to CASRTRGVGSYEQYF.

This clone occurred a few times. The rearrangement joins TRBV9 to TRBJ2-7, with 9 bases lining up with TRBD1. In germline, CDR1 is SGDLS, CDR2 YYNGEE. V shed 4 bases, J shed 0 bases, and the junction held 5 bases outside the gene matches. This CDR3 has 15 residues. The CDR3 reads CASSKDRGSSYEQYF. In DNA form, the CDR3 reads TGTGCCAGCAGCAAAGACAGGGGGTCCTCCTACGAGCAGTACTTC.

This chain joins TRBV7-8 and TRBJ1-3; D is uncertain. From germline, CDR1 is SGHVS and CDR2 FQNEAQ. With 1 base removed from V and 1 base from J, the gap between germline ends came to 17 bases. The CDR3 sequence is 18 residues long. This CDR3 is CASSLGSEPPPSGNTIYF. The CDR3 coding sequence is TGTGCCAGCAGCTTAGGGTCAGAACCTCCACCTTCTGGAAACACCATATATTTT.

The V and J genes are TRBV2 and TRBJ2-7; D ambiguous. The CDR3 spans 14 residues. V was clipped by 6 bases and J by 9 bases, with 21 bases between them. Germline CDR1 reads SNHLY; CDR2 reads FYNNEI. The DNA for the CDR3 is TGTGCCAGCAGGGCGCCATCTGGCCCGATGGGGCAGTACTTC. Residues: CASRAPSGPMGQYF.